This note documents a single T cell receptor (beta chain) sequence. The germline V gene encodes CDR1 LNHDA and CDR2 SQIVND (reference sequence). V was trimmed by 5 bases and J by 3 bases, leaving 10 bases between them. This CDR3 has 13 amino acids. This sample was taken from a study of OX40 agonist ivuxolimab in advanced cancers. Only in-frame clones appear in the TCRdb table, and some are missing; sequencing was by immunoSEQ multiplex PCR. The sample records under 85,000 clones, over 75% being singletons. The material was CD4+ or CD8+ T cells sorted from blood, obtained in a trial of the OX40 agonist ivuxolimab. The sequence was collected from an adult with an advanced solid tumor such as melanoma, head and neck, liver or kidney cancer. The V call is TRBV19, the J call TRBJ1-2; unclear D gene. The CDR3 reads CASSARGDYGYTF. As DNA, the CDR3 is TGTGCCAGTAGTGCTCGCGGGGACTATGGCTACACCTTC.